The clone carrying this T cell receptor (beta chain) showed up just a few times. What it binds is not known. V was clipped by 5 bases and J by 8 bases; unmatched bases: 14. This CDR3 region has 16 residues. After 5'RACE with constant-segment primers, TCR alpha and TCR beta cDNA libraries carrying sample barcodes and UMIs were obtained. TCRdb re-called the 5' RACE reads with MiXCR, one entry per CDR3 protein. The data contain 250,000 to 300,000 distinct CDR3 sequences, roughly 16% of them seen just once; the ten biggest clones take up 22%. The sample comes from a study of T-cell memory formation after mild COVID-19. Looking at the study overall: Among the donors, TCR clusters were largely specific to each donor.

Study-wide results and caveats: There were some responding clones in pre-infection memory, which suggested that cross-reactive memory had joined. Chiefly within CM and EM were the contracting CD4+ clones; CD8+ ones were within EMRA.

This sequence was found in a man between 18 and 35 years old who had mild COVID-19 (a few samples of this study predate the infection). Cell type and time point are not known. V gene TRBV12-3 or TRBV12-4 combines with J gene TRBJ2-5; 10 bases are a match to TRBD1. Sequences were obtained from PBMCs or a T cell subset sorted from them (not recorded which). The CDR3 DNA reads as TGTGCCAGCAGTCCTTGGGGGGACAGGGGCCCGTTTACCCAGTACTTC. Translating it yields CASSPWGDRGPFTQYF.